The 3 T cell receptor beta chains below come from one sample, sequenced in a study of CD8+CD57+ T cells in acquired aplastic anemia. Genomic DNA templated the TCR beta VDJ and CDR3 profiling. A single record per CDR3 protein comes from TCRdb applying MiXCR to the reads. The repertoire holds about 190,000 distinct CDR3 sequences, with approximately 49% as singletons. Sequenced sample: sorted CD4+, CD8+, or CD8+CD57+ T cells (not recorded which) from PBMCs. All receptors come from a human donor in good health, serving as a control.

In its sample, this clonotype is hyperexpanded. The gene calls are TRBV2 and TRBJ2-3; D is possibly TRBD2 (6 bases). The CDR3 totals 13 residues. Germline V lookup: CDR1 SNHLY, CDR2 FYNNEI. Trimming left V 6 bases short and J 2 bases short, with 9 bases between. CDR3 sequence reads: CASRSDYTDTQYF. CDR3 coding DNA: TGTGCCAGCAGGTCGGACTACACAGATACGCAGTATTTT.

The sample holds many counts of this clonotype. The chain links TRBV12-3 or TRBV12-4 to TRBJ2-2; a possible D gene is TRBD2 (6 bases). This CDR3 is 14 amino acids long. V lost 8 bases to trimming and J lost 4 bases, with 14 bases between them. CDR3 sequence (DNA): TGTGCCAGCGGGCGGGGTACGGGCACCGGGGAGCTGTTTTTT. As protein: CASGRGTGTGELFF.

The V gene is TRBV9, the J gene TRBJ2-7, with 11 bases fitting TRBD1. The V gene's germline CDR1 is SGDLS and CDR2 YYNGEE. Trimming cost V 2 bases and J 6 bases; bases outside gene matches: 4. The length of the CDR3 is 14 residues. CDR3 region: CASSVAGTGGEQYF. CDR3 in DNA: TGTGCCAGCAGCGTTGCCGGGACAGGGGGCGAGCAGTACTTC.